This T cell receptor (beta chain) derives from a study of T-cell memory formation after mild COVID-19. Study results and caveats: Pre-infection memory carried some responding clones, suggesting that cross-reactive memory joined. Among clones peaking at day 37 in the second wave, SARS-CoV-2 specificity remained unconfirmed. CD4/CD8 balance characterized clones contracting day 15 to 85, and CD4+ skew characterized later expanders.

TCRdb re-called the 5' RACE reads through MiXCR, storing one row per CDR3 protein. The sample holds just over 350,000 distinct CDR3 sequences, 13% to 15% seen once. The sample holds one count of this clonotype. Its target is not known. CDR1 SGHAT and CDR2 FQNNGV come from the germline V gene. The CDR3 totals 15 residues. Trimming stripped 5 bases from V and 0 bases from J, with 12 bases between. The chain links TRBV11-2 to TRBJ2-3; D not resolved. Material: PBMCs or a T cell subset sorted from them (not recorded which). The source of this sequence is a young man who had mild COVID-19 (a few samples of this study predate the infection). Cell type and time point are not known. The CDR3 sequence: CASSPWHRSTDTQYF. CDR3 nucleotides: TGTGCCAGCAGCCCATGGCACCGAAGCACAGATACGCAGTATTTT.